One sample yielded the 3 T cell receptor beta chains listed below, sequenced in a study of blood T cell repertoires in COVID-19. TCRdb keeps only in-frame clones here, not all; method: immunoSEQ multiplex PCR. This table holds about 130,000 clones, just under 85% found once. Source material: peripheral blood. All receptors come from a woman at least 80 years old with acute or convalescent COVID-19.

The CDR3 is CASSVTGTPNEKLFF. CDR3 DNA sequence: TGTGCCAGCAGCGTAACAGGGACGCCTAATGAAAAACTGTTTTTT. The gene calls are TRBV11-2 and TRBJ1-4, with D possibly TRBD1 on 6 matching bases. CDR1 is SGHAT and CDR2 is FQNNGV in the germline V gene. V lost 5 bases to trimming and J lost 3 bases, with 13 bases between them. CDR3 length: 15 residues.

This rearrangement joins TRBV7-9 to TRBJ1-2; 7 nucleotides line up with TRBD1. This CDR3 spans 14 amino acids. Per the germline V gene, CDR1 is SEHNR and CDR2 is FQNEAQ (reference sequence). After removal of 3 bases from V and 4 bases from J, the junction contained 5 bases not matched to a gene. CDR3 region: CASSFSTGAYGYTF. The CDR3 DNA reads TGTGCCAGCAGCTTTAGTACAGGGGCCTATGGCTACACCTTC.

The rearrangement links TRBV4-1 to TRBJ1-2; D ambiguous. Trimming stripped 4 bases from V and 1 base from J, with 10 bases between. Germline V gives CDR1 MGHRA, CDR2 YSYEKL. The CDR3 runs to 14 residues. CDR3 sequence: CASSPGSFNYGYTF. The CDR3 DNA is TGCGCCAGCAGCCCCGGGTCTTTTAACTATGGCTACACCTTC.